This T cell receptor (beta chain) was identified during a study of blood T cells in healthy people across ages. The CDR3 covers 12 residues. Germline-derived CDR1 and CDR2 are SGHVS and FNYEAQ. V lost 7 bases to trimming and J lost 7 bases; unmatched junction nucleotides: 1. Regarding this clonotype: The antigen is not known.

A second roughly 6 to 11 cycle PCR used barcoded and J-beta primers. Unique molecular identifiers of 12 random nucleotides labeled each cDNA. There were at least 3 million CDR3-containing paired-end reads obtained from each sample. One entry per CDR3 protein results from TCRdb running MiXCR on the 5' RACE reads. In the table there are fewer than 1.5 million distinct CDR3 sequences, about 43% of which are singletons. Study-level results: Nothing was known about donor CMV status, and this possibly confounded expanded clonotype changes.

The sequence derives from a woman between 18 and 30 years old in good health. The specimen sequenced was blood. The rearrangement joins TRBV7-6 to TRBJ1-6; 7 bases are a match to TRBD1. CDR3 residues: CASTDRNSPLHF. The CDR3 DNA reads as TGTGCCAGCACGGACAGGAATTCACCCCTCCACTTT.